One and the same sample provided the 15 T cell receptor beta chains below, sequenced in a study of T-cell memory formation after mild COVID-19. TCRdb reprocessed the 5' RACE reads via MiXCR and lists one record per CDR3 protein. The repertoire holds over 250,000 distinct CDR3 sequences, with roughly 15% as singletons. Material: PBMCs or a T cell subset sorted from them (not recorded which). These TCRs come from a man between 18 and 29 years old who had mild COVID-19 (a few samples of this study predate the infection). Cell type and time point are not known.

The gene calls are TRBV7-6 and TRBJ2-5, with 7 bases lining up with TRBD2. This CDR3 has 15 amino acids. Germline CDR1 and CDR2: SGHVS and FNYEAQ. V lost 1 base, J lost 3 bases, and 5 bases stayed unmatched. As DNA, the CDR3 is TGTGCCAGCAGCTTAGTAGCGGGCAGGGAAGAGACCCAGTACTTC. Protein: CASSLVAGREETQYF.

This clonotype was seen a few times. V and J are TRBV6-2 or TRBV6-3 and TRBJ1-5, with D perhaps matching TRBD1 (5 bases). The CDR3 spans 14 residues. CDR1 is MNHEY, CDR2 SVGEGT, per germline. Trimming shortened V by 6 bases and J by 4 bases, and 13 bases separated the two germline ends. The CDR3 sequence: CASSSRRGNQPQHF. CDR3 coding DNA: TGTGCCAGCAGCTCAAGACGGGGGAATCAGCCCCAGCATTTT.

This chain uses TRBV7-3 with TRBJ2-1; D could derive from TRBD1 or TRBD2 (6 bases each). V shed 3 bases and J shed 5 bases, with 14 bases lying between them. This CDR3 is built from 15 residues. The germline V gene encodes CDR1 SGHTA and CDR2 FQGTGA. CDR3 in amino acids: CASSFLGGLNNEQFF. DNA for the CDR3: TGTGCCAGCAGCTTCTTAGGGGGGCTGAACAATGAGCAGTTCTTC. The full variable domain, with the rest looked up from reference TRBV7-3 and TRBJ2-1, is GAGVSQTPSNKVTEKGKYVELRCDPISGHTALYWYRQSLGQGPEFLIYFQGTGAADDSGLPNDRFFAVRPEGSVSTLKIQRTERGDSAVYLCASSFLGGLNNEQFFGPGTRLTVL.

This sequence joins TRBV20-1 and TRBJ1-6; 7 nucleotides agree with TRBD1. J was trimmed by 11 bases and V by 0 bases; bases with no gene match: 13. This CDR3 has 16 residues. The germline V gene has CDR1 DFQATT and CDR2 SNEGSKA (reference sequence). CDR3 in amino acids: CSARDLTGQGLAPLHF. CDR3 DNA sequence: TGCAGTGCTAGAGATTTGACAGGGCAAGGATTAGCACCCCTCCACTTT.

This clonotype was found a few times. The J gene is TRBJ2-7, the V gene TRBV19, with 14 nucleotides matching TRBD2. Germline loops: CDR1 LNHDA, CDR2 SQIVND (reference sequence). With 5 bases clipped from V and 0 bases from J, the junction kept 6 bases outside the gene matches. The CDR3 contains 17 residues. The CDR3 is CASSPRGTSGGSYEQYF. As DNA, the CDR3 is TGTGCCAGTAGTCCCAGGGGGACTAGCGGGGGCTCCTACGAGCAGTACTTC.

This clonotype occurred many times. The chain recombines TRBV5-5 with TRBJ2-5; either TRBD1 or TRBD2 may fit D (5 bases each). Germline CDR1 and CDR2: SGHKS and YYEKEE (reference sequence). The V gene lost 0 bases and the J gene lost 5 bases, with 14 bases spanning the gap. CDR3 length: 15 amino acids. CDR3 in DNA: TGTGCCAGCAGCTTGGTCGGGACGGTCCTTGAGACCCAGTACTTC. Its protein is CASSLVGTVLETQYF.

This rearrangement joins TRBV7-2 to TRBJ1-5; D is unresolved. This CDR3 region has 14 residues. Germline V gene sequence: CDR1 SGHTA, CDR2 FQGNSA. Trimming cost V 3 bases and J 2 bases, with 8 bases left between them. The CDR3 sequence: CASSFLKGNQPQHF. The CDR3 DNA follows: TGTGCCAGCAGCTTTCTCAAAGGCAATCAGCCCCAGCATTTT.

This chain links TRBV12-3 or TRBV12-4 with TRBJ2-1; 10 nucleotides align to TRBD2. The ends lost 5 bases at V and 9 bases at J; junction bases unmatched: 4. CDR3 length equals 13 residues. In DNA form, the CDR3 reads TGTGCCAGCAGTCCTAGCGGGGGCAGTGAGCAGTTCTTC. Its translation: CASSPSGGSEQFF.

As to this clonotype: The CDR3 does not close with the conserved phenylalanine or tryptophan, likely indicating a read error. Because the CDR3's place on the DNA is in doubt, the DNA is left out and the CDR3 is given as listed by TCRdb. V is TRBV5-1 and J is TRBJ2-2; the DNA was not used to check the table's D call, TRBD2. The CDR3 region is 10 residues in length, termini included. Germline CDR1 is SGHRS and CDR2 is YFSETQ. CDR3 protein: CASSPFGTSG.

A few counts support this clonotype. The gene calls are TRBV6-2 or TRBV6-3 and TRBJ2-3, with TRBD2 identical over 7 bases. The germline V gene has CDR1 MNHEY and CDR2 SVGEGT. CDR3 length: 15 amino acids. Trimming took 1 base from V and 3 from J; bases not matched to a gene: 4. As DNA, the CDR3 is TGTGCCAGCAGTTACTGGCGGGGGTCTACAGATACGCAGTATTTT. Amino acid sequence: CASSYWRGSTDTQYF.

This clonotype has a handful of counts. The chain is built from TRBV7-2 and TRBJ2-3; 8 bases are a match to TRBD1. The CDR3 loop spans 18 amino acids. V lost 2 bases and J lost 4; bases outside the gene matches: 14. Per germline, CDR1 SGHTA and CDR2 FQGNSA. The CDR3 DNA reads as TGTGCCAGCAGCTTAAGTCCGTATGGACAGGGACATTCAGATACGCAGTATTTT. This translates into CASSLSPYGQGHSDTQYF.

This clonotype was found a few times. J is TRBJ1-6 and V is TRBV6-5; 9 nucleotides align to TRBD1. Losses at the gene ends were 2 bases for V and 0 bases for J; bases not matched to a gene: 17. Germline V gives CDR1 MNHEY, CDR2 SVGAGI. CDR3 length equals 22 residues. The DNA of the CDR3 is TGTGCCAGCAGTTACGACCTAAGACAGGGGGGCCTAAGGAGCTCCTATAATTCACCCCTCCACTTT. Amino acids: CASSYDLRQGGLRSSYNSPLHF.

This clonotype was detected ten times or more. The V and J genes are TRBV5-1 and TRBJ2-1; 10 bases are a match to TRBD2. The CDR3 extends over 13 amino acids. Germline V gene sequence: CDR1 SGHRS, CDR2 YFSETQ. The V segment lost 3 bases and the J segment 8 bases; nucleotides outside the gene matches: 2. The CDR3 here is CASSWSGGDEQFF. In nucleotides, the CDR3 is TGCGCCAGCAGCTGGAGCGGGGGGGATGAGCAGTTCTTC.

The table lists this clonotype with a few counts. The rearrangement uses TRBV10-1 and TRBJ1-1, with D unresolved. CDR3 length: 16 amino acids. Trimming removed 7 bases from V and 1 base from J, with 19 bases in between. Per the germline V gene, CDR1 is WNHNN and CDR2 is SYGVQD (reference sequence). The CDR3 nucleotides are TGCGCCAGCATCGGTGGATCCGGACGGGCGAACACTGAAGCTTTCTTT. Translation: CASIGGSGRANTEAFF.

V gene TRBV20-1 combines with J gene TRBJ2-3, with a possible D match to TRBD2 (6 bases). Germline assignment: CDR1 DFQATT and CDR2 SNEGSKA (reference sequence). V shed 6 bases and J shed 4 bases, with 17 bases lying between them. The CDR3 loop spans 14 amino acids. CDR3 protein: CSAPARTTADTQYF. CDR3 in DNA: TGCAGTGCCCCGGCAAGGACTACGGCAGATACGCAGTATTTT.